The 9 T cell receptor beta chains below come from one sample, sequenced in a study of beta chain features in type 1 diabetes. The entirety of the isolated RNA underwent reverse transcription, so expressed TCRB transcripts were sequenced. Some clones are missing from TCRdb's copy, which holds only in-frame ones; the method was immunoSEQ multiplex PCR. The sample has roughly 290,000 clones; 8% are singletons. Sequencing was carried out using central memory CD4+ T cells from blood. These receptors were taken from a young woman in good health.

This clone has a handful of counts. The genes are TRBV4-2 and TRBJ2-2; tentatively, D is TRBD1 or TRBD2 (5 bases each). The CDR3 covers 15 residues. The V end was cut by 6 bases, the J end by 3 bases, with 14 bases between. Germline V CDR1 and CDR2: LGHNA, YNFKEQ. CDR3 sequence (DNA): TGTGCCAGCAGAGAGACGGGGCGAGACACCGGGGAGCTGTTTTTT. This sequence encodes CASRETGRDTGELFF.

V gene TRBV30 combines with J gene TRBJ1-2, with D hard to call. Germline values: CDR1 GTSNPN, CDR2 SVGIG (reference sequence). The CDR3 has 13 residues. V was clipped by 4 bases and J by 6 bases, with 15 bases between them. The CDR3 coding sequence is TGTGCCTGGAATTTAGGCCCACAACATGGCTACACCTTC. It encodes CAWNLGPQHGYTF. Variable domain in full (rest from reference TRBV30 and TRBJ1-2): SQTIHQWPATLVQPVGSPLSLECTVEGTSNPNLYWYRQAAGRGLQLLFYSVGIGQISSEVPQNLSASRPQDRQFILSSKKLLLSDSGFYLCAWNLGPQHGYTFGSGTRLTVV.

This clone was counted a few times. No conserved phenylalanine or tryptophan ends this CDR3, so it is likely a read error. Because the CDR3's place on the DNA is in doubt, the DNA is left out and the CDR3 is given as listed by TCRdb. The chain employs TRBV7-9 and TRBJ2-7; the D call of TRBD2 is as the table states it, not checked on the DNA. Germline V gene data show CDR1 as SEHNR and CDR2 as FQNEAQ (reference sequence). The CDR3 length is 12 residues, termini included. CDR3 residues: CASSFPSGEYRL.

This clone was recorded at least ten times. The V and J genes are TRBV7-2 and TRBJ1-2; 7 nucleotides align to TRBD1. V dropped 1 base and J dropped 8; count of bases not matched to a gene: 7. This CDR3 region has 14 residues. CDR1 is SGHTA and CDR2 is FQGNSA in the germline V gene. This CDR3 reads CASSLVRGRQGYTF. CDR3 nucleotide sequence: TGTGCCAGCAGCTTAGTTAGGGGGCGCCAGGGCTACACCTTC.

The CDR3 region has the DNA TGTGCCAGCAGTAACCGACAGGGTAAGGGCACAGATACGCAGTATTTT. Its translation is CASSNRQGKGTDTQYF. V usage is TRBV2 and J usage is TRBJ2-3; 7 bases match TRBD1. Trimming removed 5 bases from V and 1 base from J; junction bases left unmatched: 9. Germline loops: CDR1 SNHLY, CDR2 FYNNEI. This CDR3 has 16 residues.

The CDR3 bases are TGTGCCAGCCTGAACACGGACAGTAGAAGCTACACCTTC. Amino acids: CASLNTDSRSYTF. This chain links TRBV19 with TRBJ1-2, with D possibly matching TRBD1 (6 bases). Between the trimmed V and J ends, which lost 9 bases and 9 bases, there was a span of 20 bases. Per the germline V gene, CDR1 is LNHDA and CDR2 is SQIVND (reference sequence). The CDR3 loop spans 13 amino acids.

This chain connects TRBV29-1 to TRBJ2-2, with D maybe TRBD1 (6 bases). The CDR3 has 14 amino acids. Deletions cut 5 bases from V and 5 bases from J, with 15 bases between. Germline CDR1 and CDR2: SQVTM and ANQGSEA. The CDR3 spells CSVRDTTGTGELFF. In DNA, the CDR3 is TGCAGCGTTAGGGACACCACTGGGACCGGGGAGCTGTTTTTT.

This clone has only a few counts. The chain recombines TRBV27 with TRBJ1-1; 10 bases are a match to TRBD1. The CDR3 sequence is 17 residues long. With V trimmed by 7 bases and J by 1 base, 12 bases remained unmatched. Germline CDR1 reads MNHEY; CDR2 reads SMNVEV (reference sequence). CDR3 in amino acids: CASTLWGTGDSNTEAFF. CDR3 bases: TGTGCCAGCACCTTATGGGGGACAGGGGATTCGAACACTGAAGCTTTCTTT.

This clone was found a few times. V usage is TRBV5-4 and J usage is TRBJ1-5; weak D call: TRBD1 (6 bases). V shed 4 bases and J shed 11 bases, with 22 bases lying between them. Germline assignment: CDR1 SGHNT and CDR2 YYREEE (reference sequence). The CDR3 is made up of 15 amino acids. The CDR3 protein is CASSLSEGGTSTQHF. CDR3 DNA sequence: TGTGCCAGCAGCCTCTCCGAGGGGGGGACCTCGACCCAGCATTTT.